The rows below give T cell receptor beta chains drawn from one sample of a study of blood T cell repertoires in COVID-19. The assay was immunoSEQ multiplex PCR, and TCRdb's table has in-frame clones only and misses some. The sample has some 120,000 clones, around 88% seen once. Sequenced sample: peripheral blood. The source is an elderly man with active or convalescent COVID-19. Each CDR3 is given with its conserved first and last residue. The order of the fields is D gene, clone size, V gene, J gene, CDR3 DNA, CDR3 protein. The D gene is left open where the match is weak. A row's size may be missing; if present it is once, few, many or a size class.

D: -; size: -; V: TRBV9; J: TRBJ2-1; DNA: TGTGCCAGCAGCGCCGACAGCTACAATGAGCAGTTCTTC; CDR3: CASSADSYNEQFF
D: TRBD1; size: -; V: TRBV24-1; J: TRBJ2-1; DNA: TGTGCCACCAGTGATTTGTCGCCCAACAGGGGACAGGGATACAATGAGCAGTTCTTC; CDR3: CATSDLSPNRGQGYNEQFF
D: -; size: -; V: TRBV27; J: TRBJ2-5; DNA: TGTGCCAGCAGTCGGGTCGGGGGGCCGGGACAAGAGACCCAGTACTTC; CDR3: CASSRVGGPGQETQYF
D: -; size: -; V: TRBV15; J: TRBJ2-5; DNA: TGTGCCACCAGAAACACCCGGACAGACCAAGAGACCCAGTACTTC; CDR3: CATRNTRTDQETQYF
D: TRBD1; size: -; V: TRBV20-1; J: TRBJ1-2; DNA: TGCAGTGCTAGTAAGTTGGGACAGAGTAACTATGGCTACACCTTC; CDR3: CSASKLGQSNYGYTF
D: -; size: few; V: TRBV6-4; J: TRBJ2-7; DNA: TGTGCCACCACTTTGGAGTACTTC; CDR3: CATTLEYF
D: TRBD1; size: -; V: TRBV5-1; J: TRBJ2-7; DNA: TGCGCCAGCAGCGCCCATGGACAGGGGGCCTACGAGCAGTACTTC; CDR3: CASSAHGQGAYEQYF
D: TRBD1; size: -; V: TRBV9; J: TRBJ2-3; DNA: TGTGCCAGCAGACCCGGGACAGCGAACACAGATACGCAGTATTTT; CDR3: CASRPGTANTDTQYF
D: -; size: -; V: TRBV6-5; J: TRBJ1-2; DNA: TGTGCCAGCAGGCATACAGAGCACCCCTATGGCTACACCTTC; CDR3: CASRHTEHPYGYTF
D: -; size: -; V: TRBV7-2; J: TRBJ1-5; DNA: TGTGCCAGCAGCTTAGCCGGGACACCTAATCAGCCCCAGCATTTT; CDR3: CASSLAGTPNQPQHF
D: -; size: -; V: TRBV7-2; J: TRBJ1-6; DNA: TGTGCCAGCAGCTTAGAGGGTGGGGCTGTATCACCCCTCCACTTT; CDR3: CASSLEGGAVSPLHF